This T cell receptor (beta chain) was identified during a study of T cell repertoires in aging, cancer and after chemotherapy. For the study at large: Donor ages fell into six groups from 30 or younger up to 70 or older. Whole-study results and caveats: In each cancer cohort, median generation probability increased across chemotherapy, suggesting thymic output rebounded. Healthy donors lost TCR diversity with age mainly through richness, cancer patients through richness and evenness. Immunological memory after chemotherapy cannot be judged from the repertoire data.

Peripheral blood genomic DNA, not sorted cells or RNA, was the template. Points on this clonotype: What it binds is not known.

TRB rearrangements spanning V, D and J were amplified using mixed TRB-A/B primers. TCRdb fed the multiplex PCR reads into MiXCR, producing one record per CDR3 protein. Of 20,000 or so distinct CDR3 sequences listed, roughly 37% are singletons. V dropped 5 bases and J dropped 0; count of bases not matched to a gene: 6. The germline gives CDR1 PRHDT, CDR2 FYEKMQ (reference sequence). The CDR3 contains 17 residues. Sequenced material: blood. This clonotype was obtained from a human donor with a solid tumor. This chain links TRBV13 with TRBJ2-3; 12 bases line up with TRBD2. The CDR3 DNA reads as TGTGCCAGCAGCCCCGGGACTAGCGGGCCTAGCACAGATACGCAGTATTTT. This codes for CASSPGTSGPSTDTQYF.